Below, 32 T cell receptor beta chains from the same sample are listed, as sequenced in a study of Graves' ophthalmopathy and Graves' hyperthyroidism. The study amplified TCR beta CDR3 regions using RNA transcripts. First-round RT-PCR employed HTBI primers, with a second-round multiplex PCR after it. TCRdb reprocessed the multiplex PCR reads with MiXCR, giving one entry per CDR3 protein. The sample shows over 650,000 distinct CDR3 sequences, more than 40% of them seen only once. Material for sequencing was peripheral blood. The receptors originated from an adult man with Graves' ophthalmopathy.

This rearrangement joins TRBV25-1 to TRBJ1-5; 9 bases are a match to TRBD1. V lost 2 bases, J lost 0 bases, and 11 bases stayed unmatched. The CDR3 contains 19 residues. CDR1 and CDR2 (germline): MGHDK, SYGVNS. The CDR3 sequence is CASSERGTGTVYSNQPQHF. In DNA form, the CDR3 reads TGTGCCAGCAGTGAACGGGGGACAGGGACGGTATATAGCAATCAGCCCCAGCATTTT. Using reference TRBV25-1 and TRBJ1-5 for the parts outside the CDR3, the full variable domain is EADIYQTPRYLVIGTGKKITLECSQTMGHDKMYWYQQDPGMELHLIHYSYGVNSTEKGDLSSESTVSRIRTEHFPLTLESARPSHTSQYLCASSERGTGTVYSNQPQHFGDGTRLSIL.

In DNA form, the CDR3 reads TGCAGCGTTGATTCACGGGGAGAGACCCAGTACTTC. Translation: CSVDSRGETQYF. The V gene is TRBV29-1, the J gene TRBJ2-5, with a tentative D call TRBD2 (5 bases). The CDR3 runs 12 residues. The ends were cut back, 3 bases at V and 4 bases at J, with 9 bases in the middle. Germline V lookup: CDR1 SQVTM, CDR2 ANQGSEA.

On this clonotype: This may come from a read error, since a much larger clone is one base off. This rearrangement joins TRBV20-1 to TRBJ1-2, with D unresolved. The CDR3 is 14 residues long. Per the germline V gene, CDR1 is DFQATT and CDR2 is SNEGSKA (reference sequence). V lost 3 bases, J lost 1 base, and 12 bases lay in between. CDR3 DNA: TGCAGTGCTAGTAGTAGGGCGTTTAACTATGGCTACACCTTC. Its protein is CSASSRAFNYGYTF.

The chain has TRBV15 and TRBJ1-2; 7 bases are a match to TRBD1. Germline values: CDR1 LNHNV, CDR2 YYDKDF (reference sequence). V trimming: 6 bases; J trimming: 4 bases; junction bases outside the gene matches: 11. The CDR3 runs to 15 residues. Here the CDR3 reads CATRPTGPNIYGYTF. DNA of the CDR3: TGTGCCACCAGACCGACAGGGCCGAATATCTATGGCTACACCTTC.

This clonotype showed up many times. This chain links TRBV19 with TRBJ2-6; D call uncertain. This CDR3 contains 18 residues. Per the germline V gene, CDR1 is LNHDA and CDR2 is SQIVND (reference sequence). V shed 2 bases and J shed 0 bases, with 14 bases lying between them. As DNA, the CDR3 is TGTGCCAGTAGTATAAGTTGGGCACTCACCTCTGGGGCCAACGTCCTGACTTTC. Translation gives CASSISWALTSGANVLTF.

The chain is built from TRBV2 and TRBJ2-6, with TRBD1 matching over 9 bases. The CDR3 extends over 19 amino acids. Germline CDR1 and CDR2: SNHLY and FYNNEI. Unmatched junction bases numbered 15, after V lost 5 bases and J lost 4 bases. The CDR3 DNA sequence: TGTGCCAGCAGTCAACAGGGGGCGTTCGCGAACACCGGGGCCAACGTCCTGACTTTC. Protein sequence: CASSQQGAFANTGANVLTF.

Many counts were recorded for this clonotype. V usage is TRBV5-6 and J usage is TRBJ1-5; TRBD1 matches at 8 bases. Germline V CDR1 and CDR2: SGHDT, YYEEEE. J was trimmed by 0 bases and V by 4 bases; bases with no gene match: 3. The CDR3 totals 15 residues. CDR3 in DNA: TGTGCCAGCAGCCGGACAGGGACTAGCAATCAGCCCCAGCATTTT. Its protein product is CASSRTGTSNQPQHF.

This chain uses TRBV29-1 with TRBJ1-2; D not resolved. Trimming took off 6 bases at V and 4 bases at J, with 12 bases between the two ends. Germline loops: CDR1 SQVTM, CDR2 ANQGSEA. This CDR3 contains 12 residues. The DNA for the CDR3 is TGCAGCGTCCGGGTCGAAAGCTATGGCTACACCTTC. It yields the protein CSVRVESYGYTF.

This clonotype has at least ten counts. At one of its ends the junction is not consistent with the germline gene, which may arise from a read error. The rearrangement links TRBV19 to TRBJ1-5; 10 nucleotides line up with TRBD1. The CDR3 runs to 14 residues. Germline CDR1 is LNHDA and CDR2 is SQIVND (reference sequence). The CDR3 loop reads CASSIGQGGQPQHF. Here the CDR3 DNA reads TGTGCCAGCAGTATCGGACAGGGGGGACAGCCCCAGCATTTT.

The J gene is TRBJ2-6, the V gene TRBV12-3 or TRBV12-4; 12 bases match TRBD1. The CDR3 is 20 amino acids. V lost 6 bases to trimming and J lost 3 bases; unmatched junction nucleotides: 15. The chain's CDR3 is CASSPGQGAWSTRGANVLTF. CDR3 DNA sequence: TGTGCCAGCAGCCCGGGACAGGGGGCGTGGAGCACTCGTGGGGCCAACGTCCTGACTTTC.

V gene TRBV20-1 combines with J gene TRBJ2-2, with a possible D match to TRBD1 (5 bases). Germline-derived CDR1 and CDR2 are DFQATT and SNEGSKA (reference sequence). V was shortened by 5 bases and J by 5 bases, with 9 bases between the two germline ends. The CDR3 consists of 12 residues. The CDR3 is CSAPKGTGELFF. The CDR3 DNA sequence: TGCAGTGCTCCAAAGGGGACCGGGGAGCTGTTTTTT.

The chain combines TRBV25-1 with TRBJ1-3, with 8 bases aligning to TRBD1. V dropped 6 bases and J dropped 8; count of bases not matched to a gene: 15. CDR1 is MGHDK and CDR2 is SYGVNS in the germline V gene. The CDR3 is 16 amino acids. The CDR3 coding sequence is TGTGCCAGCAGCGCCCAGACAGGGGTATCGGGCTACACCATATATTTT. Protein product: CASSAQTGVSGYTIYF.

This clonotype was observed at least ten times. CDR3 DNA: TGTGCCAGCAGCTCCTCCGGGACAGGTTACGAGCAGTACTTC. Residues: CASSSSGTGYEQYF. V usage is TRBV11-2 and J usage is TRBJ2-7; 8 nucleotides agree with TRBD1. Looked up from germline, CDR1 is SGHAT and CDR2 is FQNNGV. Trimming cost V 4 bases and J 4 bases; bases outside gene matches: 6. The CDR3 consists of 14 residues.

The chain recombines TRBV30 with TRBJ1-1; the match to TRBD1 covers 7 bases. Germline V gives CDR1 GTSNPN, CDR2 SVGIG (reference sequence). The CDR3 is 17 amino acids. With 0 bases clipped from V and 0 bases from J, the junction kept 10 bases outside the gene matches. CDR3 in amino acids: CAWSVSVLGTVNTEAFF. CDR3 coding DNA: TGTGCCTGGAGTGTGAGCGTGTTGGGGACAGTGAACACTGAAGCTTTCTTT.

This clonotype has a count of ten or more. The gene calls are TRBV20-1 and TRBJ2-7; D is unresolved. Trimming left V 0 bases short and J 1 base short, with 10 bases between. CDR3 length equals 14 residues. Germline V gene lookup returns CDR1 DFQATT and CDR2 SNEGSKA (reference sequence). CDR3 DNA sequence: TGCAGTGCTAGAGATAAAGTCCGATCCTACGAGCAGTACTTC. Its protein is CSARDKVRSYEQYF.

This clonotype was recorded many times. The genes are TRBV12-3 or TRBV12-4 and TRBJ1-2; D is possibly TRBD1 (5 bases). The CDR3 totals 13 residues. V was trimmed by 7 bases and J by 3 bases, leaving 12 bases between them. The CDR3 is CASTAGWYYGYTF. The DNA of the CDR3 is TGTGCCAGCACGGCAGGGTGGTACTATGGCTACACCTTC.

The chain couples TRBV7-9 to TRBJ1-4, with 7 bases that match TRBD1. The V and J ends lost 5 bases and 5 bases, in that order; junction bases with no gene match: 5. Germline V gene data show CDR1 as SEHNR and CDR2 as FQNEAQ (reference sequence). The CDR3 covers 14 residues. CDR3 DNA sequence: TGTGCCAGCAGCCAGGGACAGCTAAATGAAAAACTGTTTTTT. Translation: CASSQGQLNEKLFF.

This clonotype was seen a handful of times. This chain links TRBV20-1 with TRBJ2-7; TRBD1 aligns across 8 bases. This CDR3 spans 13 amino acids. From germline, CDR1 is DFQATT and CDR2 SNEGSKA (reference sequence). V dropped 5 bases and J dropped 3; count of bases not matched to a gene: 6. The CDR3 spells CSASRTGYYEQYF. CDR3 in DNA: TGCAGTGCTTCTCGGACAGGGTACTACGAGCAGTACTTC.

This clonotype was counted ten times or more. This sequence joins TRBV6-5 and TRBJ1-2; D remains ambiguous. The germline CDR1 and CDR2 sequences are MNHEY and SVGAGI. This CDR3 comprises 13 residues. Trimming left V 6 bases short and J 8 bases short, with 16 bases between. CDR3 DNA sequence: TGTGCCAGCAGCCCGACGCGGACTACCGGCTACACCTTC. Amino acids: CASSPTRTTGYTF.

The CDR3, as DNA: TGTGCCAGCAGCGTAGTAGTCCAGGGCGAAGCTTTCTTT. Amino acids: CASSVVVQGEAFF. The chain recombines TRBV9 with TRBJ1-1; possible D gene TRBD1, 5 bases. Per germline, CDR1 SGDLS and CDR2 YYNGEE. Trimming removed 0 bases from V and 8 bases from J, with 11 bases in between. CDR3 length: 13 residues.

In its sample, this clonotype was seen many times. The gene calls are TRBV5-1 and TRBJ1-2; TRBD1 aligns across 10 bases. The germline V gene encodes CDR1 SGHRS and CDR2 YFSETQ. The trim removed 7 bases at V and 5 bases at J, leaving 8 bases unmatched. This CDR3 comprises 14 residues. The CDR3 DNA sequence: TGCGCCAGCTTCGCACCGGGACAGGGGTATGGCTACACCTTC. Residues: CASFAPGQGYGYTF.

The chain joins TRBV10-3 to TRBJ1-1; 9 bases are shared with TRBD1. This CDR3 has 14 residues. Germline lookup yields CDR1 ENHRY and CDR2 SYGVKD. Trimming took 8 bases from V and 4 from J; bases not matched to a gene: 8. The CDR3 region is CAILPGQGSTEAFF. In nucleotides, the CDR3 is TGTGCCATCCTTCCGGGACAGGGAAGCACTGAAGCTTTCTTT.

J is TRBJ2-5 and V is TRBV7-9; D not certain. This CDR3 spans 13 amino acids. Germline CDR1 and CDR2: SEHNR and FQNEAQ (reference sequence). Deletions cut 6 bases from V and 3 bases from J, with 11 bases between. CDR3 sequence reads: CASSGTIKETQYF. CDR3 DNA: TGTGCCAGCAGTGGTACCATCAAAGAGACCCAGTACTTC.

The V gene is TRBV5-1, the J gene TRBJ2-7; 9 positions match TRBD2. The CDR3 consists of 17 residues. The ends lost 7 bases at V and 4 bases at J; junction bases unmatched: 18. CDR1 SGHRS and CDR2 YFSETQ come from the germline V gene. The CDR3 reads CASVPGGEGLAWYEQYF. The CDR3 coding sequence is TGCGCCAGCGTCCCGGGAGGGGAAGGACTAGCGTGGTACGAGCAGTACTTC.

This clonotype has a count of ten or more. The rearrangement uses TRBV6-1 and TRBJ1-2, with TRBD1 as a possible D gene (6 bases). With 5 bases removed from V and 5 bases from J, the gap between germline ends came to 12 bases. The CDR3 is 13 amino acids. CDR1 is MNHNS, CDR2 SASEGT, per germline. The CDR3 nucleotides read TGTGCCAGCAGTAAGGACAGAGGATATGGCTACACCTTC. Amino acids: CASSKDRGYGYTF.

Details on this clonotype: The CDR3 end shows no conserved phenylalanine or tryptophan, and so a read error is likely. The DNA is omitted, as the CDR3 cannot be located on it reliably, and the CDR3 follows TCRdb's listing. The chain uses TRBV14 and TRBJ2-7; TRBD1, the table's D call, lacks a check against the DNA. The CDR3 numbers 8 amino acids, ends counted. Germline V lookup: CDR1 SGHDN, CDR2 FVKESK. CDR3 protein: CASSKIGG.

This clonotype was counted ten times or more. CDR3 coding DNA: TGCAGCGTTGGACTAGCGGGAGGGCCCCCAGAGACCCAGTACTTC. Protein sequence: CSVGLAGGPPETQYF. This chain connects TRBV29-1 to TRBJ2-5; 14 nucleotides agree with TRBD2. Germline V gene lookup returns CDR1 SQVTM and CDR2 ANQGSEA. The CDR3 runs to 15 residues. Losses at the gene ends were 4 bases for V and 4 bases for J; bases not matched to a gene: 5. The variable domain in full, with the rest retrieved from reference TRBV29-1 and TRBJ2-5, is SAVISQKPSRDICQRGTSLTIQCQVDSQVTMMFWYRQQPGQSLTLIATANQGSEATYESGFVIDKFPISRPNLTFSTLTVSNMSPEDSSIYLCSVGLAGGPPETQYFGPGTRLLVL.

The sample holds many counts of this clonotype. The V and J genes are TRBV2 and TRBJ2-7; TRBD2 matches at 10 bases. The CDR3 runs to 17 residues. CDR1 is SNHLY and CDR2 is FYNNEI in the germline V gene. Trimming removed 8 bases from V and 3 bases from J; junction bases left unmatched: 16. For the CDR3, the DNA is TGTGCCAGCCGGACCGGGCTAGCGGGAGCGATAGGCTACGAGCAGTACTTC. This translates into CASRTGLAGAIGYEQYF.

This chain joins TRBV4-2 and TRBJ2-5; the D is unclear. Germline V CDR1 and CDR2: LGHNA, YNFKEQ. Trimming shortened V by 0 bases and J by 4 bases, and 6 bases separated the two germline ends. CDR3 length equals 13 residues. This chain's CDR3 is CASSQDRSETQYF. CDR3 nucleotide sequence: TGTGCCAGCAGCCAAGATAGATCAGAGACCCAGTACTTC.

This clonotype came up many times. The gene calls are TRBV5-5 and TRBJ1-3; perhaps TRBD1 as D (5 bases). Germline V gene data show CDR1 as SGHKS and CDR2 as YYEKEE (reference sequence). Trimming cost V 4 bases and J 5 bases, with 10 bases left between them. This CDR3 is 13 amino acids long. The CDR3 coding sequence is TGTGCCAGCAGCACGGGGGGAAGAAACACCATATATTTT. Translated, it gives CASSTGGRNTIYF.

This clonotype was observed a few times. The chain carries TRBV4-1 and TRBJ1-5, with D unclear. From germline, CDR1 is MGHRA and CDR2 YSYEKL. V shed 2 bases and J shed 9 bases, with 14 bases lying between them. CDR3 length: 14 amino acids. CDR3 DNA: TGCGCCAGCAGCCAATCGGTCAAGCGACCGCCCCAGCATTTT. The encoded protein is CASSQSVKRPPQHF.

There are a few counts of this clonotype. The chain links TRBV4-1 to TRBJ2-2; D might be TRBD2 (5 bases). CDR3 size: 15 residues. Trimming took off 2 bases at V and 4 bases at J, with 11 bases between the two ends. Germline loops: CDR1 MGHRA, CDR2 YSYEKL. The CDR3 nucleotides read TGCGCCAGCAGCCAAATCCGGGCGGGCACCGGGGAGCTGTTTTTT. Amino acids: CASSQIRAGTGELFF.